The following is a TCR beta chain sequence with its context. What it recognizes is unknown. The V gene's germline CDR1 is MNHEY and CDR2 SMNVEV (reference sequence). The V end was cut by 6 bases, the J end by 8 bases, with 14 bases between. The CDR3 is 12 amino acids. This entry is derived from a study of T cell repertoires in cytomegalovirus infection. TCRdb analysed the reads with MiXCR anew, one entry per CDR3 protein. Of about 270,000 distinct CDR3 sequences listed, approximately 22% are singletons. The origin of this receptor is a human donor in good health (CMV status not recorded). Some clones in this sample may be carry-over from other donors' samples. Here the sequenced sample was cultured PBMCs, taken from culture after CMV antigen stimulation. The chain employs TRBV27 and TRBJ2-7, with a weak D call TRBD2 (5 bases). CDR3 in amino acids: CASRSRATKQYF. CDR3 in DNA: TGTGCCAGCAGGTCTAGAGCGACTAAGCAGTACTTC.